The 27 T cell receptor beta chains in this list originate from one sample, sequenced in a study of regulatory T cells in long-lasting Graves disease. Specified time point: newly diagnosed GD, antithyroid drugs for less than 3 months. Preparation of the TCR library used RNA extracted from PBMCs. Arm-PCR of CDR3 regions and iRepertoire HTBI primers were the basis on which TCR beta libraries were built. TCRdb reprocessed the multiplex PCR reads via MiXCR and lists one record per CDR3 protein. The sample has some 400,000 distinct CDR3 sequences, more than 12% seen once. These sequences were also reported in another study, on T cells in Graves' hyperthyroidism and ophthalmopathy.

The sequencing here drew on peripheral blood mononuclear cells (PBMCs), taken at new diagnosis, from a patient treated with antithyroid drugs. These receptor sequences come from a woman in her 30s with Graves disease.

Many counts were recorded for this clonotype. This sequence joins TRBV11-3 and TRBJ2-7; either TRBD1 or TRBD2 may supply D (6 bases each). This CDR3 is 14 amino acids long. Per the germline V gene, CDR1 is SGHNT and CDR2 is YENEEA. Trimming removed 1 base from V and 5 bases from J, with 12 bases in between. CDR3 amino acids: CASSLGGAGDEQYF. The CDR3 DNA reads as TGTGCCAGCAGCTTAGGCGGGGCAGGGGACGAGCAGTACTTC.

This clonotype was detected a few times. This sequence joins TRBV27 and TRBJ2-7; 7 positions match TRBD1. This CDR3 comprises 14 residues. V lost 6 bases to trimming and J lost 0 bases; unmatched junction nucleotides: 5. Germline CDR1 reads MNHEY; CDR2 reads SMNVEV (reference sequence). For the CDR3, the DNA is TGTGCCAGCAGCCGGACAGGAGTCTCCTACGAGCAGTACTTC. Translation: CASSRTGVSYEQYF.

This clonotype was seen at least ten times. This chain's CDR3 is CASKHTSSGDLLGYTF. The CDR3 bases are TGTGCCAGCAAACATACGTCGTCAGGGGACCTCCTAGGCTACACCTTC. V usage is TRBV27 and J usage is TRBJ1-2; the D gene is possibly TRBD1 (6 bases). Germline lookup yields CDR1 MNHEY and CDR2 SMNVEV (reference sequence). The CDR3 totals 16 residues. V was cut by 7 bases and J by 8 bases, with 26 bases left in between.

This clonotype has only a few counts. CDR3 sequence: CASSPGGSVYEQYF. As DNA, the CDR3 is TGTGCCAGCAGCCCCGGGGGGAGCGTGTACGAGCAGTACTTC. This chain uses TRBV7-3 with TRBJ2-7; 7 nucleotides agree with TRBD2. Germline V lookup: CDR1 SGHTA, CDR2 FQGTGA. The V segment lost 5 bases and the J segment 4 bases; nucleotides outside the gene matches: 8. This CDR3 comprises 14 residues.

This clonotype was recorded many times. The DNA for the CDR3 is TGTGCCAGCAGACCTGACGGCTACGAGCAGTACTTC. Its translation: CASRPDGYEQYF. V usage is TRBV5-4 and J usage is TRBJ2-7; D gene ambiguous. Per the germline V gene, CDR1 is SGHNT and CDR2 is YYREEE (reference sequence). This CDR3 spans 12 amino acids. Trimming removed 5 bases from V and 3 bases from J, with 9 bases in between.

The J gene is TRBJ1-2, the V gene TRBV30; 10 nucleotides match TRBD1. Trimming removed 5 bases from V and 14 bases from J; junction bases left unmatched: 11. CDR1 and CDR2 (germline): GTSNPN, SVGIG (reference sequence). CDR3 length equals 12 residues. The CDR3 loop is CAWGPGDRGPTF. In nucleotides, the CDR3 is TGTGCCTGGGGCCCCGGGGACAGGGGCCCAACCTTC.

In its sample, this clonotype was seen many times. This CDR3 is CASSNGQGGETQYF. The CDR3 DNA reads as TGTGCCAGCAGCAACGGACAGGGGGGAGAGACCCAGTACTTC. The chain has TRBV11-2 and TRBJ2-5, with 10 bases aligning to TRBD1. The J segment lost 4 bases and the V segment lost 5 bases, leaving 4 bases of the junction unmatched. The CDR3 sequence is 14 residues long. The germline V gene has CDR1 SGHAT and CDR2 FQNNGV.

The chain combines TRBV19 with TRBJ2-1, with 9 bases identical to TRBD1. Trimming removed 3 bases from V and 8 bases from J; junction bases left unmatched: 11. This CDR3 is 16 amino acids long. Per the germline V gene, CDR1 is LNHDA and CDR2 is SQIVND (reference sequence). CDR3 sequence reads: CASSILGQGTYDEQFF. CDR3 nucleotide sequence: TGTGCCAGTAGTATCCTAGGACAGGGGACTTACGATGAGCAGTTCTTC.

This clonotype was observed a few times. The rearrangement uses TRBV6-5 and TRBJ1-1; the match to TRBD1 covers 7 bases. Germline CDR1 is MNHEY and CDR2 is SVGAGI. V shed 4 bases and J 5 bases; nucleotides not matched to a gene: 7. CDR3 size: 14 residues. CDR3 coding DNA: TGTGCCAGCAGTTCCAACAGGGGACGGACTGAAGCTTTCTTT. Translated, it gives CASSSNRGRTEAFF.

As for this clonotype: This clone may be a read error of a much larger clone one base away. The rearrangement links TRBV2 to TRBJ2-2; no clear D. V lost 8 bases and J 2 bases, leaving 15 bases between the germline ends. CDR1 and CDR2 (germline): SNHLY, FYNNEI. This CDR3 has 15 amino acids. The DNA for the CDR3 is TGTGCCAGCTCTCCACCCCTGTTAAACACCGGGGAGCTGTTTTTT. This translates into CASSPPLLNTGELFF.

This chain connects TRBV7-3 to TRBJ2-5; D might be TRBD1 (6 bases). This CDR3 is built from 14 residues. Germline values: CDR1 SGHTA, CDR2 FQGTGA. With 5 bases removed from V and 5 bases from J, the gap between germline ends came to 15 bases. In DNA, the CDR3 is TGTGCCAGCAGCCCGACAGGCGAAGGGGAGACCCAGTACTTC. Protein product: CASSPTGEGETQYF.

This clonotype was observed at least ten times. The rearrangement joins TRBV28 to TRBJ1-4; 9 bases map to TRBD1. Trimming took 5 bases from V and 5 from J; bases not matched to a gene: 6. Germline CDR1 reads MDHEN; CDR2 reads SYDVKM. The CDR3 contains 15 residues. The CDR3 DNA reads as TGTGCCAGCAGTACCTCCGGGACAGGGAATGAAAAACTGTTTTTT. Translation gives CASSTSGTGNEKLFF.

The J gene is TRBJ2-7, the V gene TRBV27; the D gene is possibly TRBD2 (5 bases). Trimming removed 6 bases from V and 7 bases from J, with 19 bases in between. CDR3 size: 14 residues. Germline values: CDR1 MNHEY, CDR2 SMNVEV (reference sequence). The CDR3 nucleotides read TGTGCCAGCAGGCCCGAGGGCCGGCACTCAGAGCAGTACTTC. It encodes CASRPEGRHSEQYF.

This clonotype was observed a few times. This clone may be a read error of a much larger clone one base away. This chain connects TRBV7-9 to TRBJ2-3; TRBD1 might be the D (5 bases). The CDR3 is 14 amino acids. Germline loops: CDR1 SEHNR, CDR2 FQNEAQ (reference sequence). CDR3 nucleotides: TGTGCCAGTCACCTTAGCTCCCGCACAGGTACGCAGTATTTT. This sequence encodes CASHLSSRTGTQYF.

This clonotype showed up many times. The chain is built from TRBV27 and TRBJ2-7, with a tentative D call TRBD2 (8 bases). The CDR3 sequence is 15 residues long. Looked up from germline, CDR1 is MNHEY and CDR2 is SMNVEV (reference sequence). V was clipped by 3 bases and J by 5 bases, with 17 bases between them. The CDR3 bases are TGTGCCAGCAGTTTTGAGGGACTAGGGGGCCACGAGCAGTACTTC. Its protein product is CASSFEGLGGHEQYF.

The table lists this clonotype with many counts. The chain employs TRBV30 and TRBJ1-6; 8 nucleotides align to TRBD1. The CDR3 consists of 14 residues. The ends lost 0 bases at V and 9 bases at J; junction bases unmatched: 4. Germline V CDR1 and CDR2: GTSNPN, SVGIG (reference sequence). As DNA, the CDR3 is TGTGCCTGGAGTGTACAGGGGGATGGTTCACCCCTCCACTTT. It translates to CAWSVQGDGSPLHF.

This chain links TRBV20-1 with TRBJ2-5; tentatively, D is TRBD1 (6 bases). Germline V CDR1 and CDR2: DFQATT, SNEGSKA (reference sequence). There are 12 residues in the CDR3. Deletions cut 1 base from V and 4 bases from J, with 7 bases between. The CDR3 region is CSARAGVETQYF. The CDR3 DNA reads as TGCAGTGCTAGAGCAGGGGTAGAGACCCAGTACTTC.

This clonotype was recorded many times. CDR3 residues: CASSVGSGDTEAFF. DNA for the CDR3: TGTGCCAGCAGTGTCGGGTCTGGGGACACTGAAGCTTTCTTT. The chain is built from TRBV2 and TRBJ1-1; D uncertain. Germline V lookup: CDR1 SNHLY, CDR2 FYNNEI. V gave up 4 bases and J gave up 3 bases, with 12 bases separating them. The CDR3 is 14 residues long.

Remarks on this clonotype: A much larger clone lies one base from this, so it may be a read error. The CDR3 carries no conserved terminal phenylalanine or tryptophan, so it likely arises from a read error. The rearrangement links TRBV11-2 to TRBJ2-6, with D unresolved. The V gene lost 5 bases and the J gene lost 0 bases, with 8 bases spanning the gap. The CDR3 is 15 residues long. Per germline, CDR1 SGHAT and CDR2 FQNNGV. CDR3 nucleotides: TGTGCCAGCAGCCCCGATACCTCTGGGGCCAACGTCCTGACTCTC. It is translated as CASSPDTSGANVLTL.

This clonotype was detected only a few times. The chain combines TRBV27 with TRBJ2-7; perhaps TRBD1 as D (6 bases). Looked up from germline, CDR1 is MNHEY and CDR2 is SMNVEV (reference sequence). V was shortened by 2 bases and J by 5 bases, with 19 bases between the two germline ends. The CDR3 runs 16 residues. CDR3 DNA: TGTGCCAGCAGTTTAATGGGGGCTTCTTTCGTCGACGAGCAGTACTTC. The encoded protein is CASSLMGASFVDEQYF.

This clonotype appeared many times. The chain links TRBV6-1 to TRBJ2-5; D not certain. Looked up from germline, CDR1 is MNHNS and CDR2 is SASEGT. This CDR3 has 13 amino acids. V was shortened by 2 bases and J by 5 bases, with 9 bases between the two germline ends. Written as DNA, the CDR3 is TGTGCCAGCAGTGAACGGTTCCAGGAGACCCAGTACTTC. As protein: CASSERFQETQYF.

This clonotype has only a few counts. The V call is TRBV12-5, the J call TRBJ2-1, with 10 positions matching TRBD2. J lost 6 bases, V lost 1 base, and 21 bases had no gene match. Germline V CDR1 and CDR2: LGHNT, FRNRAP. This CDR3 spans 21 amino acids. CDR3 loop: CASGLDGRGLAGVPMGNEQFF. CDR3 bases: TGTGCTAGTGGTTTGGATGGAAGGGGGCTAGCGGGAGTCCCTATGGGCAATGAGCAGTTCTTC.

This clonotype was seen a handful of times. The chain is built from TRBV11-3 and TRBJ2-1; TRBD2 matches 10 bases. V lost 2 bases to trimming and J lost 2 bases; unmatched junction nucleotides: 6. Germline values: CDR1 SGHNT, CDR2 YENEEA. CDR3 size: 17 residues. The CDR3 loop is CASSLTSSGGPYNEQFF. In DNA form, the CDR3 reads TGTGCCAGCAGCTTAACCTCTAGCGGGGGTCCCTACAATGAGCAGTTCTTC.

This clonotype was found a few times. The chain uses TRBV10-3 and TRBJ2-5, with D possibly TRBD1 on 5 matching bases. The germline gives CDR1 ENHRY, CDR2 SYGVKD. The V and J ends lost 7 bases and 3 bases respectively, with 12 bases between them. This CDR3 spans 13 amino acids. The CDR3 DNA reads TGTGCCATCAAGGGGCAGGGTGAAGAGACCCAGTACTTC. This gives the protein CAIKGQGEETQYF.

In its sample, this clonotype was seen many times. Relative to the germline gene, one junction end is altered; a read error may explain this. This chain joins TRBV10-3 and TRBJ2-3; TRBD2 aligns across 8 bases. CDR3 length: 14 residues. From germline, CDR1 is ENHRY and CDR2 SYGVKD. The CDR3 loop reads CAISESGSTDTQYF. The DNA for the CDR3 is TGTGCCATCAGTGAGAGCGGGAGCACCGATACGCAGTATTTT.

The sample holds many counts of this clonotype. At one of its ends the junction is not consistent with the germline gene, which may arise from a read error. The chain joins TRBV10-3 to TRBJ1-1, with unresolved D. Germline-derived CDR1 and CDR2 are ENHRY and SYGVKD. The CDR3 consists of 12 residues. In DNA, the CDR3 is TGTGCCATCAGTGCCGACCAGACTGGAGCTTTCTTT. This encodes CAISADQTGAFF.

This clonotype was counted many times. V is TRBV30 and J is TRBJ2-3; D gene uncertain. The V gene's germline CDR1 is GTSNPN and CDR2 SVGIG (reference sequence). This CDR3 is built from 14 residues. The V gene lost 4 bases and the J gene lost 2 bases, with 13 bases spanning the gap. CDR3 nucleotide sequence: TGTGCCTGGAAACTCTGGATCAACACAGATACGCAGTATTTT. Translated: CAWKLWINTDTQYF.